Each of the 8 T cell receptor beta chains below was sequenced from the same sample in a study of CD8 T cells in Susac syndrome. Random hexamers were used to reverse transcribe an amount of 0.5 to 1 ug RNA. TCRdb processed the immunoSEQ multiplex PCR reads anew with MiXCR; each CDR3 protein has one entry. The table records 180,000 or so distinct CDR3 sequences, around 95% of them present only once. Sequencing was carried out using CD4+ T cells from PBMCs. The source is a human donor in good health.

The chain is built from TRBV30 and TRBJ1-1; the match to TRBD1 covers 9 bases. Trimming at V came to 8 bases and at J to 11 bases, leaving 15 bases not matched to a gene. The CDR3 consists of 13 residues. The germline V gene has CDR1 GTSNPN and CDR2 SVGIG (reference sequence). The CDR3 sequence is CAGNPDRGARAFF. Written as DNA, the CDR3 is TGTGCCGGAAACCCGGACAGGGGAGCGAGGGCTTTCTTT.

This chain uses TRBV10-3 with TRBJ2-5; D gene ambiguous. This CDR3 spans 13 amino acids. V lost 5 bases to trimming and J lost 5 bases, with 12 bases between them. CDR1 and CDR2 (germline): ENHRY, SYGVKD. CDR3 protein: CAISKLSEETQYF. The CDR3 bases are TGTGCCATCAGTAAATTGAGCGAGGAGACCCAGTACTTC.

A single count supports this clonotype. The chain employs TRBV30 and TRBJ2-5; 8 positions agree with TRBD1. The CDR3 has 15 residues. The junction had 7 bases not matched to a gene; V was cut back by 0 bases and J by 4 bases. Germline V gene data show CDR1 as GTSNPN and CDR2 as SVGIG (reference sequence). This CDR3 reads CAWSVPGGFGETQYF. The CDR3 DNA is TGTGCCTGGAGTGTACCAGGGGGCTTTGGAGAGACCCAGTACTTC.

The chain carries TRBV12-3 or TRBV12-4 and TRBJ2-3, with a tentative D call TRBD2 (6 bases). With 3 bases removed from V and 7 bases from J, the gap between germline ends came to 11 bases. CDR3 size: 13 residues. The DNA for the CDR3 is TGTGCCAGCAGTTTGGAGGGGATAAATACGCAGTATTTT. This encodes CASSLEGINTQYF.

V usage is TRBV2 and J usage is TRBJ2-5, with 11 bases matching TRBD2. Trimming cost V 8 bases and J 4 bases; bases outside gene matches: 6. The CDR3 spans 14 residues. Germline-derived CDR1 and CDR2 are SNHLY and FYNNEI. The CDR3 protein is CASDQTSGVETQYF. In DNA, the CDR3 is TGTGCCAGCGATCAGACTAGCGGGGTAGAGACCCAGTACTTC.

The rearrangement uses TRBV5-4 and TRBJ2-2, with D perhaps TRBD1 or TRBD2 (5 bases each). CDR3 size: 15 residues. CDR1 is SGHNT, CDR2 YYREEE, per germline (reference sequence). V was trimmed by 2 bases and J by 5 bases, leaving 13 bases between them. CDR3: CASSLSGRETGELFF. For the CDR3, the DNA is TGTGCCAGCAGCTTAAGCGGCAGGGAGACCGGGGAGCTGTTTTTT.

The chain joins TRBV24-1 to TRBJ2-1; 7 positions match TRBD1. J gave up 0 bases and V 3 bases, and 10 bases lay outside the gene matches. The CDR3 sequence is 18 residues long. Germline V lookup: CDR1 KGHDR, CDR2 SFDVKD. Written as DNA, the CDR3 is TGTGCCACCAGTGATGCTGCTGCGACAGGGAGCTCCTACAATGAGCAGTTCTTC. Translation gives CATSDAAATGSSYNEQFF.

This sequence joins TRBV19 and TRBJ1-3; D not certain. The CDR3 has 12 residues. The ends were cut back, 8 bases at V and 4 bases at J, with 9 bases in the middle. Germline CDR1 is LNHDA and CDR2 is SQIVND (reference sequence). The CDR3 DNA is TGTGCCAGTGGAGGGAGAGGAAACACCATATATTTT. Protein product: CASGGRGNTIYF.